A few counts support the clone carrying this TCR beta chain. Its antigen is not known. Some clones are missing from TCRdb's copy, which holds only in-frame ones; the method was immunoSEQ multiplex PCR. The top ten hold 0.55% of the sample, which has more than 100,000 clones, approximately 90% seen once. This entry comes from a study of OX40 agonist ivuxolimab in advanced cancers. Study overall: One hepatocellular carcinoma and a couple of cutaneous melanoma patients partially responded. Study findings and constraints: Antigen targets of the expanded peripheral T cells went undetermined.

V lost 1 base, J lost 5 bases, and 8 bases lay in between. CDR1 is LNHDA and CDR2 is SQIVND in the germline V gene (reference sequence). CDR3 length: 14 amino acids. The TCR was taken from an adult with an advanced solid tumor such as melanoma, head and neck, liver or kidney cancer. J is TRBJ1-4 and V is TRBV19; possibly TRBD1 for D (6 bases). The sequenced sample was CD4+ or CD8+ T cells sorted from blood, obtained in a trial of the OX40 agonist ivuxolimab. The CDR3 DNA reads TGTGCCAGTAGTATAGGGCAGGGGAATGAAAAACTGTTTTTT. Residues: CASSIGQGNEKLFF.